The 17 T cell receptor beta chains presented below share a single source sample, sequenced in a study of cytomegalovirus exposure and HLA in healthy donors (dated by TCRdb to 2017 to 2019). The library was obtained by the immunoSEQ multiplex PCR assay. TCRdb took over this immuneACCESS table, retaining in-frame rearrangements with V and J assigned. Such tables are incomplete; in checked studies, under half of the missing clones stem from an unresolved V gene, and the remainder is unexplained. The sample has approximately 300,000 clones on record, roughly 89% of them singletons. The top ten clonotypes cover around 0.8% of the sample. What was sequenced was PBMCs. The receptors shown here come from a woman younger than 30 in good health and CMV-seronegative.

The chain combines TRBV25-1 with TRBJ1-5; D unresolved. Germline lookup yields CDR1 MGHDK and CDR2 SYGVNS. The V end lost 3 bases, the J end lost 2 bases, and 5 bases lay between the germline ends. The CDR3 runs to 13 residues. Written as DNA, the CDR3 is TGTGCCAGCAGTGATGCGGGCAATCAGCCCCAGCATTTT. It yields the protein CASSDAGNQPQHF.

The J gene is TRBJ2-7, the V gene TRBV19; tentatively, D is TRBD1 (5 bases). V lost 0 bases to trimming and J lost 3 bases, with 9 bases between them. The CDR3 is 14 amino acids. Germline loops: CDR1 LNHDA, CDR2 SQIVND (reference sequence). Here the CDR3 reads CASSIEDTFYEQYF. In nucleotides, the CDR3 is TGTGCCAGTAGTATAGAGGACACCTTCTACGAGCAGTACTTC.

This clone was seen more than once but under ten times. The chain employs TRBV4-2 and TRBJ2-5; D might be TRBD2 (5 bases). Trimming cost V 2 bases and J 2 bases, with 6 bases left between them. The CDR3 runs to 13 residues. Germline values: CDR1 LGHNA, CDR2 YNFKEQ. This CDR3 reads CASSQRGQETQYF. In nucleotides, the CDR3 is TGTGCCAGCAGCCAACGGGGACAAGAGACCCAGTACTTC.

The chain has TRBV9 and TRBJ1-1, with D perhaps TRBD1 (6 bases). CDR3 length equals 13 residues. Germline CDR1 SGDLS, CDR2 YYNGEE. The V and J ends lost 0 bases and 7 bases respectively, with 10 bases between them. In DNA, the CDR3 is TGTGCCAGCAGCGTAGATCCCAGGGGTGAAGCTTTCTTT. It is translated as CASSVDPRGEAFF.

This chain joins TRBV15 and TRBJ2-7; TRBD1 is a possible D gene (6 bases). Trimming took 1 base from V and 5 from J, leaving 12 bases between them. Germline CDR1 and CDR2: LNHNV and YYDKDF (reference sequence). This CDR3 has 14 amino acids. The DNA for the CDR3 is TGTGCCACCAGCAGAGGAACGACAGGAGACGAGCAGTACTTC. This gives the protein CATSRGTTGDEQYF. Full variable domain (missing parts from reference TRBV15 and TRBJ2-7): DAMVIQNPRYQVTQFGKPVTLSCSQTLNHNVMYWYQQKSSQAPKLLFHYYDKDFNNEADTPDNFQSRRPNTSFCFLDIRSPGLGDTAMYLCATSRGTTGDEQYFGPGTRLTVT.

The chain carries TRBV19 and TRBJ2-7; TRBD1 matches at 8 bases. This CDR3 spans 14 amino acids. Trimming removed 3 bases from V and 5 bases from J; junction bases left unmatched: 6. The germline V gene has CDR1 LNHDA and CDR2 SQIVND (reference sequence). The CDR3: CASSIPGGVHEQYF. The CDR3 bases are TGTGCCAGTAGTATCCCAGGGGGCGTCCACGAGCAGTACTTC.

The chain carries TRBV25-1 and TRBJ1-4; TRBD1 matches at 8 bases. The CDR3 sequence is 14 residues long. V lost 2 bases to trimming and J lost 8 bases; unmatched junction nucleotides: 4. Germline lookup yields CDR1 MGHDK and CDR2 SYGVNS. CDR3 sequence reads: CASSERTGLEKLFF. In DNA, the CDR3 is TGTGCCAGCAGTGAAAGGACAGGGCTAGAAAAACTGTTTTTT.

CDR3 loop: CASSQGITSSYEQYF. In DNA, the CDR3 is TGCGCCAGCAGCCAGGGGATTACTAGTTCCTACGAGCAGTACTTC. This chain uses TRBV4-3 with TRBJ2-7; tentatively, D is TRBD2 (5 bases). The V gene lost 3 bases and the J gene lost 1 base, with 13 bases spanning the gap. The CDR3 totals 15 residues. Germline CDR1 LGHNA, CDR2 YSLEER.

V is TRBV5-6 and J is TRBJ2-1; D possibly corresponds to TRBD1 (6 bases). The CDR3 totals 14 residues. The V gene's germline CDR1 is SGHDT and CDR2 YYEEEE. V was shortened by 4 bases and J by 1 base, with 9 bases between the two germline ends. The chain's CDR3 is CASSLQGSYNEQFF. The CDR3 DNA follows: TGTGCCAGCAGCCTACAGGGATCCTACAATGAGCAGTTCTTC.

The chain combines TRBV4-1 with TRBJ1-4; 7 nucleotides line up with TRBD1. This CDR3 region has 14 residues. Germline V gene sequence: CDR1 MGHRA, CDR2 YSYEKL. V gave up 5 bases and J gave up 4 bases; unmatched junction bases: 4. The CDR3 spells CASSWTGGNEKLFF. For the CDR3, the DNA is TGCGCCAGCAGCTGGACAGGAGGTAATGAAAAACTGTTTTTT.

This clone has just a few counts. The rearrangement joins TRBV21-1 to TRBJ1-1; the table's D call of TRBD1 was not tested on the DNA. TRBV21-1 is a pseudogene segment. The CDR3 is 13 residues long. The CDR3 region is CASSKIGDSEAFF. In DNA, the CDR3 is TGTGCCAGCAGCAAAATCGGGGACAGTGAAGCTTTCTTT.

CDR3 sequence: CASTSYSTDTQYF. The CDR3 region has the DNA TGTGCCAGCACCTCCTATAGCACAGATACGCAGTATTTT. The chain employs TRBV27 and TRBJ2-3; D gene ambiguous. This CDR3 has 13 amino acids. Trimming shortened V by 7 bases and J by 0 bases, and 8 bases separated the two germline ends. Germline CDR1 and CDR2: MNHEY and SMNVEV (reference sequence).

This clone was recorded a few times. The genes are TRBV2 and TRBJ2-1, with a possible D match to TRBD2 (5 bases). The CDR3 runs 12 residues. V was cut by 8 bases and J by 9 bases, with 14 bases left in between. The germline CDR1 and CDR2 sequences are SNHLY and FYNNEI. CDR3 protein: CASQDLSGEQFF. CDR3 DNA: TGTGCCAGCCAGGACTTGAGCGGTGAGCAGTTCTTC.

J is TRBJ2-3 and V is TRBV10-3; TRBD2 matches at 11 bases. CDR1 and CDR2 from the germline V gene are ENHRY and SYGVKD. CDR3 size: 15 residues. After removal of 4 bases from V and 3 bases from J, the junction contained 3 bases not matched to a gene. The CDR3 spells CAISGGTSGTDTQYF. The CDR3 coding sequence is TGTGCCATCAGTGGGGGGACTAGCGGAACAGATACGCAGTATTTT.

This clone has a handful of counts. The chain joins TRBV2 to TRBJ1-1; TRBD1 is a possible D gene (5 bases). Germline-derived CDR1 and CDR2 are SNHLY and FYNNEI. V lost 7 bases, J lost 4 bases, and 13 bases lay in between. The CDR3 has 13 amino acids. The CDR3 DNA reads as TGTGCCAGCAACTCAGGGAGGGGCACTGAAGCTTTCTTT. It is translated as CASNSGRGTEAFF.

This clone was seen a few times. The V gene is TRBV6-5, the J gene TRBJ1-2; 10 nucleotides agree with TRBD1. Looked up from germline, CDR1 is MNHEY and CDR2 is SVGAGI. The CDR3 consists of 14 residues. The trim removed 5 bases at V and 8 bases at J, leaving 8 bases unmatched. CDR3: CASSRGQGWEGYTF. The CDR3 DNA is TGTGCCAGCAGTAGGGGACAGGGGTGGGAAGGCTACACCTTC.

The rearrangement uses TRBV28 and TRBJ2-7; D perhaps matches TRBD2 (5 bases). V shed 4 bases and J shed 2 bases, with 15 bases lying between them. From germline, CDR1 is MDHEN and CDR2 SYDVKM. This CDR3 contains 15 residues. CDR3 sequence (DNA): TGTGCCAGCAGTTGGGGTTCAGCCGGGACCTACGAGCAGTACTTC. Its translation: CASSWGSAGTYEQYF.